A single sample is the source of the 9 T cell receptor beta chains below, sequenced in a study of cytomegalovirus exposure and HLA in healthy donors. Amplification used 60 Vbeta primers and 13 Jbeta primers. Measured with immunoSEQ multiplex PCR; TCRdb has only the in-frame clones, and not every one. This table has 95,000 to 150,000 clones, roughly 76% appearing once. The sequencing input was PBMCs. The source is a man aged 25-40 years in good health and CMV-seronegative.

V and J are TRBV6-1 and TRBJ2-1; D gene unclear. Germline CDR1 is MNHNS and CDR2 is SASEGT. Between the trimmed V and J ends, which lost 6 bases and 0 bases, there was a span of 9 bases. This CDR3 contains 14 residues. The CDR3 region has the DNA TGTGCCAGCAGCCCAGGTAGCTCCTACAATGAGCAGTTCTTC. Translated, it gives CASSPGSSYNEQFF.

This clone was observed a handful of times. The rearrangement links TRBV10-1 to TRBJ2-5, with 9 bases lining up with TRBD1. Germline trimming cut 3 bases from V and 10 bases from J; bases unmatched to any gene: 6. Per the germline V gene, CDR1 is WNHNN and CDR2 is SYGVQD (reference sequence). CDR3 size: 13 residues. CDR3 coding DNA: TGCGCCAGCAGTGACGGGACAGGGCGCAACCAGTACTTC. This gives the protein CASSDGTGRNQYF.

This chain joins TRBV5-4 and TRBJ2-5; D not certain. The assigned J gene may be wrong: the sequence end matches TRBJ2-7 better. The germline V gene encodes CDR1 SGHNT and CDR2 YYREEE (reference sequence). The CDR3 has 14 amino acids. CDR3: CASSLHASPYEQYF. The CDR3, as DNA: TGTGCCAGCAGCTTGCACGCTAGTCCCTACGAGCAGTACTTC.

The rearrangement links TRBV6-1 to TRBJ1-4; 8 nucleotides line up with TRBD1. Germline V gene lookup returns CDR1 MNHNS and CDR2 SASEGT. This CDR3 spans 17 amino acids. With 2 bases clipped from V and 8 bases from J, the junction kept 13 bases outside the gene matches. CDR3: CASSETSRGPLREKLFF. CDR3 coding DNA: TGTGCCAGCAGTGAAACGTCCAGGGGGCCCTTAAGGGAAAAACTGTTTTTT.

This clone was counted a single time. The chain employs TRBV7-9 and TRBJ1-1; D is unresolved. Trimming took off 7 bases at V and 1 base at J, with 13 bases between the two ends. The CDR3 spans 14 residues. Germline values: CDR1 SEHNR, CDR2 FQNEAQ (reference sequence). The CDR3 sequence: CASTPSGGNTEAFF. In DNA form, the CDR3 reads TGTGCCAGCACCCCGTCGGGTGGGAACACTGAAGCTTTCTTT.

The V and J genes are TRBV7-2 and TRBJ2-6; D gene ambiguous. With 3 bases removed from V and 0 bases from J, the gap between germline ends came to 6 bases. Germline CDR1 and CDR2: SGHTA and FQGNSA. This CDR3 comprises 15 residues. CDR3 in amino acids: CASSLRSSGANVLTF. In DNA, the CDR3 is TGTGCCAGCAGCTTGAGGAGCTCTGGGGCCAACGTCCTGACTTTC.

CDR3 bases: TGTGCCAGCAGTTTGGGACAGGGGGCAATGGTGGCACCCGGGGAGCTGTTTTTT. Translating gives CASSLGQGAMVAPGELFF. The genes are TRBV27 and TRBJ2-2; 12 nucleotides agree with TRBD1. Germline assignment: CDR1 MNHEY and CDR2 SMNVEV (reference sequence). CDR3 length: 18 amino acids. V was clipped by 3 bases and J by 6 bases; unmatched bases: 11.

This chain uses TRBV7-8 with TRBJ2-1; the D is unclear. This CDR3 spans 14 amino acids. V gave up 4 bases and J gave up 1 base, with 8 bases separating them. Germline CDR1 reads SGHVS; CDR2 reads FQNEAQ. CDR3 loop: CASSSLVSYNEQFF. The CDR3 DNA is TGTGCCAGCAGCTCCCTAGTTTCCTACAATGAGCAGTTCTTC.

The chain employs TRBV19 and TRBJ2-7; 10 nucleotides line up with TRBD1. The CDR3 is 15 amino acids. With V trimmed by 5 bases and J by 2 bases, 6 bases remained unmatched. Germline CDR1 reads LNHDA; CDR2 reads SQIVND (reference sequence). The CDR3 DNA is TGTGCCAGTAGTTTTACCGGGACAGGGGCCTACGAGCAGTACTTC. Encoded protein: CASSFTGTGAYEQYF.